This section outlines one T cell receptor (beta chain) sequence together with its context. The CDR3 covers 18 residues. V dropped 3 bases and J dropped 0; count of bases not matched to a gene: 7. CDR1 is KGHSH and CDR2 is LQKENI in the germline V gene. The sample originates from a study of blood T cell repertoires in COVID-19. Produced via immunoSEQ multiplex PCR; TCRdb's table is partial and in-frame only. The data show over 400,000 clones, with roughly 88% seen just once and 3% to 3.5% held by the top ten. The J gene is TRBJ2-6, the V gene TRBV18, with 8 bases matching TRBD1. The TCR sequence derives from a human donor in a cohort sampled during active COVID-19. Sequencing input: peripheral blood. This CDR3 is CASSPTQGGRSGANVLTF. The CDR3, as DNA: TGTGCCAGCTCACCGACACAGGGGGGTCGCTCTGGGGCCAACGTCCTGACTTTC. The full variable domain, rest sourced from reference TRBV18 and TRBJ2-6, is NAGVMQNPRHLVRRRGQEARLRCSPMKGHSHVYWYRQLPEEGLKFMVYLQKENIIDESGMPKERFSAEFPKEGPSILRIQQVVRGDSAAYFCASSPTQGGRSGANVLTFGAGSRLTVL.